This T cell receptor beta chain was identified in a study of T cell responses to AZD1222 COVID-19 vaccine. Clones were sequenced by immunoSEQ multiplex PCR, and TCRdb holds only the in-frame ones, with some missing. The sample lists about 35,000 clones, 86% seen once, with roughly 9.6% in the top ten. The study, taken as a whole, reports: Sampling that yielded the repertoires occurred only after the peak T cell response. White British donors predominated, females outnumbered males, and clonal diversity was possibly underestimated. It was only a handful of AZD1222 recipients who were seropositive at baseline. After two AZD1222 doses, spike-specific TCR breadth and depth rose versus day 0.

V gave up 4 bases and J gave up 1 base; unmatched junction bases: 4. Germline V gene data show CDR1 as SGHTA and CDR2 as FQGNSA. The CDR3 contains 15 residues. This clone was counted a few times. Its antigen is not known. The V and J genes are TRBV7-2 and TRBJ1-1; TRBD1 matches 9 bases. The material sequenced was peripheral blood, taken 28 days after the second AZD1222 dose. The TCR originated in an adult who received the AZD1222 COVID-19 vaccine. CDR3 DNA sequence: TGTGCCAGCAGCTCACAGGGACAGGGGAACACTGAAGCTTTCTTT. Amino acid sequence: CASSSQGQGNTEAFF.